This T cell receptor beta chain was captured in a study of cytomegalovirus exposure and HLA in healthy donors. On the study more broadly: There were roughly 110 million unique TCR beta sequences, drawn from 200 million or so T cells, in an earlier analysis. Regarding the study as a whole: Several of the most significant clusters appeared, in a later analysis, to be linked to common viral pathogens.

The V gene lost 6 bases and the J gene lost 3 bases, with 14 bases spanning the gap. This CDR3 contains 14 residues. The germline V gene encodes CDR1 MNHEY and CDR2 SMNVEV (reference sequence). The PCR was carried out with 60 Vbeta primers and 13 Jbeta primers. TCRdb's copy holds only in-frame clones and misses some; the assay was immunoSEQ multiplex PCR. The table lists some 150,000 clones, more than 75% of them singletons. About this clone: Its matching antigen is unknown.

While unrecorded immune exposures were likely, the donors were nominally healthy when sampled. Sequenced material: PBMCs. V is TRBV27 and J is TRBJ1-2; a possible D gene is TRBD1 (5 bases). The clonotype originates from a male donor in good health and CMV-seronegative. The CDR3 sequence: CASSPYDRDYGYTF. DNA of the CDR3: TGTGCCAGCAGCCCCTACGACAGAGACTATGGCTACACCTTC.